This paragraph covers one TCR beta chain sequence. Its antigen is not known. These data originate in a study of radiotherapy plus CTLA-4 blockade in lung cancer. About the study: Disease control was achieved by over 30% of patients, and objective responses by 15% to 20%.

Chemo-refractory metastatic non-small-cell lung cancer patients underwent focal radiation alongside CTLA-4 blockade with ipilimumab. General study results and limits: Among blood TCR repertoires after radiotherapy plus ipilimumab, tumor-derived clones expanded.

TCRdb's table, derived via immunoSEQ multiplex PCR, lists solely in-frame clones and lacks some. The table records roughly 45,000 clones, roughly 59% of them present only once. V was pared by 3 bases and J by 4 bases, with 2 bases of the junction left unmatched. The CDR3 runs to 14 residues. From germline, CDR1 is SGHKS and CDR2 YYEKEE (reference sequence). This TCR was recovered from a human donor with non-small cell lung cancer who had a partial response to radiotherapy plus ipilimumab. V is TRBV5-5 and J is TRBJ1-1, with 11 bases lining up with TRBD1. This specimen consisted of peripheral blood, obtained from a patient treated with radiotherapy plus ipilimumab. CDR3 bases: TGTGCCAGCAGCTGGGGACAGGGGGGCACTGAAGCTTTCTTT. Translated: CASSWGQGGTEAFF.